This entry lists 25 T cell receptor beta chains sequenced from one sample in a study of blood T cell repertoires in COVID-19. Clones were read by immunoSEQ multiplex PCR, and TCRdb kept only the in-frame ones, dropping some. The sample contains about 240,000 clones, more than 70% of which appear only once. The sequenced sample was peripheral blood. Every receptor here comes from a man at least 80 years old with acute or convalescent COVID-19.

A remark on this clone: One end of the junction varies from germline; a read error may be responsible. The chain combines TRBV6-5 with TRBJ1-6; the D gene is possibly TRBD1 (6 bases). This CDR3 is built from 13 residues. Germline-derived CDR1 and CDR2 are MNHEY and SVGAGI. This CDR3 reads CATSSTRGSPLHF. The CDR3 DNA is TGTGCCACCAGTTCTACCAGGGGTTCACCCCTCCACTTT.

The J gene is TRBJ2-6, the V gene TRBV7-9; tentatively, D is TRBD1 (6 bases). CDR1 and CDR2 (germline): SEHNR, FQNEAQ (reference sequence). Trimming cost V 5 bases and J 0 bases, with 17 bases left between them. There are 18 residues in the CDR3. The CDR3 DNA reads TGTGCCAGCAGCACCCGACGAACAGGGCCCTCTGGGGCCAACGTCCTGACTTTC. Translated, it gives CASSTRRTGPSGANVLTF.

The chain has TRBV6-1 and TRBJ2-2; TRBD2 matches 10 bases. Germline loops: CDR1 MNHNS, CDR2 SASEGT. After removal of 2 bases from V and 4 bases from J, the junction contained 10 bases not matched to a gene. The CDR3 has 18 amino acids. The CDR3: CASSERLAGVGGTGELFF. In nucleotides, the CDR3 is TGTGCCAGCAGTGAAAGACTAGCGGGCGTAGGTGGCACCGGGGAGCTGTTTTTT.

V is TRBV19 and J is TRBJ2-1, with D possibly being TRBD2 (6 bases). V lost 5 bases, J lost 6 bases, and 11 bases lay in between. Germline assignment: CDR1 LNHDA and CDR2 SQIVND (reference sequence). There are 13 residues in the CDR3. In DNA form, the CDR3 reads TGTGCCAGTAGTGTTCTGGGGGGCAATGAGCAGTTCTTC. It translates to CASSVLGGNEQFF.

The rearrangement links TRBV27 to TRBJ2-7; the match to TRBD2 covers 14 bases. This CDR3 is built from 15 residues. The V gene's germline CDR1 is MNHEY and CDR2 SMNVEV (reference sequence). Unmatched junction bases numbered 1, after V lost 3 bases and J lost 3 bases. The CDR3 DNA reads TGTGCCAGCAGTTTGGGACTAGCGGGAGTCTACGAGCAGTACTTC. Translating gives CASSLGLAGVYEQYF.

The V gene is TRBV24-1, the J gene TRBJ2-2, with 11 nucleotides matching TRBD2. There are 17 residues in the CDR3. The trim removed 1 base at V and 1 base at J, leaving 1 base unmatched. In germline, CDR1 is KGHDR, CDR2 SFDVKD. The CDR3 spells CATSDFGLAGNTGELFF. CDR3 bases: TGTGCCACCAGTGATTTTGGACTAGCGGGGAACACCGGGGAGCTGTTTTTT.

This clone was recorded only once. CDR3 sequence reads: CASSATGATEAFF. The CDR3 DNA is TGTGCCAGTAGTGCGACAGGGGCCACTGAAGCTTTCTTT. The V call is TRBV19, the J call TRBJ1-1; 8 bases are a match to TRBD1. The germline V gene encodes CDR1 LNHDA and CDR2 SQIVND (reference sequence). The CDR3 loop spans 13 amino acids. Trimming at V came to 5 bases and at J to 4 bases, leaving 3 bases not matched to a gene.

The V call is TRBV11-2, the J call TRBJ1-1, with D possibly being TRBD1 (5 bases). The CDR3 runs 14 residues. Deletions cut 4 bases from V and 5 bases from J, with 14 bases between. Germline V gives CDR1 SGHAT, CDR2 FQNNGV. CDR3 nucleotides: TGTGCCAGCAGCTGGAGGACGGGGGGGACTGAAGCTTTCTTT. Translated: CASSWRTGGTEAFF.

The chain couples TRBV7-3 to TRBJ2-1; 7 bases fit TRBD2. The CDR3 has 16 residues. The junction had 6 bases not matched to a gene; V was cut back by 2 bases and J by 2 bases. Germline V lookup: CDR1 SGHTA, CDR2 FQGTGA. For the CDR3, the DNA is TGTGCCAGCAGCTTATATGACGGACTAGCCTACAATGAGCAGTTCTTC. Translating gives CASSLYDGLAYNEQFF.

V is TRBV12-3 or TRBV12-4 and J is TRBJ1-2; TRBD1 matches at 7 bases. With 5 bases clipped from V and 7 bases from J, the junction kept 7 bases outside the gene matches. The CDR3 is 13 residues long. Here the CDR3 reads CASSDQGESGYTF. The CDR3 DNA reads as TGTGCCAGCAGTGACCAGGGGGAAAGTGGCTACACCTTC.

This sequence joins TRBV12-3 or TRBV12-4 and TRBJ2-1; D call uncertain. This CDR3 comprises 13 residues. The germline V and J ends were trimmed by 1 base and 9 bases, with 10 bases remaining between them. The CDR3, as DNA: TGTGCCAGCAGTTTAGGAGGCTTGGGTGAGCAGTTCTTC. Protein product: CASSLGGLGEQFF.

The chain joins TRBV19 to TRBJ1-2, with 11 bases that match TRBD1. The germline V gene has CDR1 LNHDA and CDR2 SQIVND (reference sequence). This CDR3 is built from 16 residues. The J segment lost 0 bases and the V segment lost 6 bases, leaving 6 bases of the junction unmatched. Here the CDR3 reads CASSQGQGASNYGYTF. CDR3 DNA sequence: TGTGCCAGTAGCCAAGGACAGGGGGCGTCTAACTATGGCTACACCTTC. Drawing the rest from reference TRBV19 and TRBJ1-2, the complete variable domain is DGGITQSPKYLFRKEGQNVTLSCEQNLNHDAMYWYRQDPGQGLRLIYYSQIVNDFQKGDIAEGYSVSREKKESFPLTVTSAQKNPTAFYLCASSQGQGASNYGYTFGSGTRLTVV.

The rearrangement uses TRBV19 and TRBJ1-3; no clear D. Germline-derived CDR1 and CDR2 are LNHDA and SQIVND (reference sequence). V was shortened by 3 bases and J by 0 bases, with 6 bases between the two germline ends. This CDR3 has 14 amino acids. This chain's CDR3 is CASSMSGSGNTIYF. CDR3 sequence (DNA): TGTGCCAGTAGTATGTCCGGCTCTGGAAACACCATATATTTT.

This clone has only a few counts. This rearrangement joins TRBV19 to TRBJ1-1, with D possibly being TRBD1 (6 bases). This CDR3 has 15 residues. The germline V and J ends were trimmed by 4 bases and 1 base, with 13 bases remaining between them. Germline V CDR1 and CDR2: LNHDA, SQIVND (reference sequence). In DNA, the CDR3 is TGTGCCAGTAGTAGCACACCGGGACAGAACACTGAAGCTTTCTTT. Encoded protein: CASSSTPGQNTEAFF.

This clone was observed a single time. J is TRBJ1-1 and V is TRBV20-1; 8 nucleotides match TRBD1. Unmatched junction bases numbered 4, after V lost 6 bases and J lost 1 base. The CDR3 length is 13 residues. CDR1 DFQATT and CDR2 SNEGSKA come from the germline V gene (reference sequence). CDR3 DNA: TGCAGTGCCAGTACAGGGGGGAACACTGAAGCTTTCTTT. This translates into CSASTGGNTEAFF.

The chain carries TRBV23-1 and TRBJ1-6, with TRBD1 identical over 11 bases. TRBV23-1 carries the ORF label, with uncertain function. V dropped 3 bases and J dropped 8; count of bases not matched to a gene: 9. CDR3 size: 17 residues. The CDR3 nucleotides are TGCGCCAGCAGTCATTGGACAGGGGGCGGATGGGATTCACCCCTCCACTTT. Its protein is CASSHWTGGGWDSPLHF.

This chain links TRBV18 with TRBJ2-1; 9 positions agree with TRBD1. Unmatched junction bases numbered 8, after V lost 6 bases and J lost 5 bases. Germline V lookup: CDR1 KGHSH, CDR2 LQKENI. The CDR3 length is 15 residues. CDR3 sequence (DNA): TGTGCCAGCTCTCCGAGGACAGGGGACGACAATGAGCAGTTCTTC. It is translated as CASSPRTGDDNEQFF.

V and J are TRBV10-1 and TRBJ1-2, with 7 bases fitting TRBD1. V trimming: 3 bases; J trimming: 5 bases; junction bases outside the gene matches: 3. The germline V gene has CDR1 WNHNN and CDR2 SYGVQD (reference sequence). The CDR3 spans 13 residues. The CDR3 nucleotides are TGCGCCAGCAGTGAACAGGGGCCGTATGGCTACACCTTC. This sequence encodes CASSEQGPYGYTF.

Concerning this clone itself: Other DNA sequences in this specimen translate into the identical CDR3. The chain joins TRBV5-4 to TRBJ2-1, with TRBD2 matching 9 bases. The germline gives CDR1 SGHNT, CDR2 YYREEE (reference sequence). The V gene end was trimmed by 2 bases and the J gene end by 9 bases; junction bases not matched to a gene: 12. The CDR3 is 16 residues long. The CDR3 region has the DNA TGTGCCAGCAGCTTCGGGGGGCTAGCGGGGTCTGGTGAGCAGTTCTTC. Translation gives CASSFGGLAGSGEQFF.

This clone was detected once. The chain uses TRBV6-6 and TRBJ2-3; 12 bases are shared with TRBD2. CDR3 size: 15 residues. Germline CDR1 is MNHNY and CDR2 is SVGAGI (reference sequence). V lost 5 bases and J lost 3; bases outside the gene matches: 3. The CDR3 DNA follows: TGTGCCAGCAGTCTTGGACTAGCGGGGACAGATACGCAGTATTTT. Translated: CASSLGLAGTDTQYF.

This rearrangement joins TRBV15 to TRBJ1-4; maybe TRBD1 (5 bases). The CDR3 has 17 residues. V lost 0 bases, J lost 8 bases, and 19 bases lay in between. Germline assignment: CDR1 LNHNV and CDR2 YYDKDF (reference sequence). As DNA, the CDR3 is TGTGCCACCAGCAGAGATCTTGGGGCAGGTAGTACAGAAAAACTGTTTTTT. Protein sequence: CATSRDLGAGSTEKLFF.

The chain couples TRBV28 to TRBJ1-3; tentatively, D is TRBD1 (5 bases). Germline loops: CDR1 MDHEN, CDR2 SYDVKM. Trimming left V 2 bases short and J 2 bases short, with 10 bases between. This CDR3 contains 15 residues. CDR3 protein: CASSLQGAAGNTIYF. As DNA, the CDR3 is TGTGCCAGCAGTTTACAAGGGGCAGCTGGAAACACCATATATTTT.

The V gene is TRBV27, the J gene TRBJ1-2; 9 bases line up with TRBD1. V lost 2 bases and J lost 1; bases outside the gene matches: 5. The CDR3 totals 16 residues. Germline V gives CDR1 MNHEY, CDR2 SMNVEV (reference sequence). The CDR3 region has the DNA TGTGCCAGCAGTTTAAACCCGGGACAGGGTAACTATGGCTACACCTTC. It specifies CASSLNPGQGNYGYTF.

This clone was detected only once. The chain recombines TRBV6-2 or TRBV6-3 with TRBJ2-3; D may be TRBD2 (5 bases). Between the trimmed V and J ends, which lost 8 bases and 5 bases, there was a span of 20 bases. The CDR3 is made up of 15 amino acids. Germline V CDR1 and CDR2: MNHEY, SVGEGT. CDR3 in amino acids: CASRWSGRGGDTQYF. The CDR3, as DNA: TGTGCCAGCCGTTGGTCCGGTCGAGGAGGAGATACGCAGTATTTT.

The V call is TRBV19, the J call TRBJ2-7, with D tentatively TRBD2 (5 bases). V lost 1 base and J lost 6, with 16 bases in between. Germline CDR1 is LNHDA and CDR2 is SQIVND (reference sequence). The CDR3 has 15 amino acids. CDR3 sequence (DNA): TGTGCCAGTAGTATAGGGACCAGCTACCTAGCCGAGCAGTACTTC. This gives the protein CASSIGTSYLAEQYF.